One sample yielded the 17 T cell receptor beta chains listed below, sequenced in a study of post-analysis software for immune sequencing data. Study-wide points: Patients showed TRBV5-6, TRBV5-1 and TRBV20-1 among about five TRBV segments more frequent than in controls.

Carried by the TCR beta cDNA libraries were unique molecular identifiers. One entry per CDR3 protein, called by TCRdb with MiXCR from the PCR reads. The data contain around 770,000 distinct CDR3 sequences, 40% to 55% of them singletons. Their specific antigens are unknown. The sample taken for sequencing was blood. All receptors derive from a girl under 18 with multiple sclerosis.

This clonotype was found a few times. The chain couples TRBV28 to TRBJ1-6; D unresolved. Looked up from germline, CDR1 is MDHEN and CDR2 is SYDVKM. CDR3 size: 14 residues. Deletions cut 7 bases from V and 0 bases from J, with 7 bases between. CDR3 nucleotide sequence: TGTGCCAGCATGGTTAGCTCCTATAATTCACCCCTCCACTTT. It encodes CASMVSSYNSPLHF.

The chain has TRBV7-2 and TRBJ2-5; D is undetermined. Trimming pared 1 base from V and 4 bases from J, leaving 13 bases between. Germline V gives CDR1 SGHTA, CDR2 FQGNSA. The CDR3 contains 15 residues. This chain's CDR3 is CASSLGRDKRETQYF. CDR3 nucleotides: TGTGCCAGCAGCTTAGGAAGAGACAAGAGAGAGACCCAGTACTTC.

A few counts support this clonotype. The chain couples TRBV7-9 to TRBJ2-5; perhaps TRBD1 as D (5 bases). The better agreement between TRBJ2-7 and the DNA end casts doubt on the J call. Germline V gives CDR1 SEHNR, CDR2 FQNEAQ (reference sequence). This CDR3 has 12 amino acids. Here the CDR3 DNA reads TGTGCCAGCAGCTATCAGGGCTACGAGCAGTACTTC. This sequence encodes CASSYQGYEQYF.

The chain has TRBV20-1 and TRBJ2-1; D might be TRBD1 or TRBD2, each matching 5 bases. Trimming removed 6 bases at V and 4 bases at J, with 16 bases between. Per the germline V gene, CDR1 is DFQATT and CDR2 is SNEGSKA (reference sequence). The CDR3 loop spans 14 amino acids. CDR3 amino acids: CSAQAGTPYNEQFF. The CDR3 nucleotides are TGCAGTGCCCAGGCCGGGACGCCTTACAATGAGCAGTTCTTC.

V usage is TRBV4-2 and J usage is TRBJ2-3, with 8 bases fitting TRBD2. The germline V gene encodes CDR1 LGHNA and CDR2 YNFKEQ. This CDR3 is 14 amino acids long. V gave up 4 bases and J gave up 3 bases; unmatched junction bases: 3. In DNA, the CDR3 is TGTGCCAGCAGCCTAGCGGGAAAGACAGATACGCAGTATTTT. Its protein is CASSLAGKTDTQYF.

This clonotype occurred a few times. The chain is built from TRBV20-1 and TRBJ1-5, with D hard to call. V lost 0 bases, J lost 0 bases, and 6 bases lay in between. Looked up from germline, CDR1 is DFQATT and CDR2 is SNEGSKA (reference sequence). CDR3 length equals 14 residues. The DNA of the CDR3 is TGCAGTGCTAGAGATATCTATAGCAATCAGCCCCAGCATTTT. This encodes CSARDIYSNQPQHF.

In this sample, this clonotype turned up once. The chain links TRBV5-1 to TRBJ2-1; 10 bases agree with TRBD2. This CDR3 is 15 amino acids long. V shed 4 bases and J 7 bases; nucleotides not matched to a gene: 8. The germline V gene has CDR1 SGHRS and CDR2 YFSETQ. CDR3 amino acids: CASSTTSGSGNEQFF. The CDR3 DNA is TGCGCCAGCAGCACGACTAGCGGGTCGGGGAATGAGCAGTTCTTC. The full variable domain, with the rest looked up from reference TRBV5-1 and TRBJ2-1, is KAGVTQTPRYLIKTRGQQVTLSCSPISGHRSVSWYQQTPGQGLQFLFEYFSETQRNKGNFPGRFSGRQFSNSRSEMNVSTLELGDSALYLCASSTTSGSGNEQFFGPGTRLTVL.

This rearrangement joins TRBV20-1 to TRBJ2-3; TRBD2 matches 7 bases. The junction had 18 bases not matched to a gene; V was cut back by 4 bases and J by 2 bases. The CDR3 contains 18 residues. Germline CDR1 DFQATT, CDR2 SNEGSKA (reference sequence). CDR3 bases: TGCAGTGCTATTGGCGGGGGAACCCCCATAGGTTACACAGATACGCAGTATTTT. It yields the protein CSAIGGGTPIGYTDTQYF.

This clonotype occurred many times. The chain has TRBV4-3 and TRBJ2-3; no reliable D call. Germline CDR1 LGHNA, CDR2 YSLEER. Trimming took 0 bases from V and 3 from J, leaving 4 bases between them. The length of the CDR3 is 13 residues. DNA for the CDR3: TGCGCCAGCAGCCAAGACTCTACAGATACGCAGTATTTT. Its protein product is CASSQDSTDTQYF.

This clonotype was observed a single time. V is TRBV20-1 and J is TRBJ1-5; TRBD1 agrees at 7 bases. Unmatched junction bases numbered 4, after V lost 5 bases and J lost 0 bases. The CDR3 extends over 14 amino acids. Germline assignment: CDR1 DFQATT and CDR2 SNEGSKA (reference sequence). The CDR3, as DNA: TGCAGTGCTTGGGACAGCTATAGCAATCAGCCCCAGCATTTT. It yields the protein CSAWDSYSNQPQHF.

In its sample, this clonotype was seen a few times. V and J are TRBV29-1 and TRBJ2-7; the match to TRBD2 covers 10 bases. This CDR3 region has 14 residues. Germline V CDR1 and CDR2: SQVTM, ANQGSEA. V gave up 7 bases and J gave up 5 bases; unmatched junction bases: 11. CDR3 coding DNA: TGCAGCGCCCGCTCGGGGCTAGCGGGAGACGAGCAGTACTTC. Its translation is CSARSGLAGDEQYF.

This clonotype has just a few counts. This chain connects TRBV9 to TRBJ2-3; 8 bases map to TRBD1. The CDR3 extends over 16 amino acids. Germline V gives CDR1 SGDLS, CDR2 YYNGEE. The J segment lost 3 bases and the V segment lost 0 bases, leaving 6 bases of the junction unmatched. DNA for the CDR3: TGTGCCAGCAGCGTAGGAGCAGGGGGCTGGACAGATACGCAGTATTTT. The encoded protein is CASSVGAGGWTDTQYF.

The V and J genes are TRBV5-1 and TRBJ2-1; tentatively, D is TRBD1 (6 bases). The CDR3 is made up of 15 amino acids. Germline lookup yields CDR1 SGHRS and CDR2 YFSETQ. V shed 2 bases and J shed 2 bases, with 11 bases lying between them. This CDR3 is CASSFGDNPYNEQFF. CDR3 nucleotides: TGCGCCAGCAGCTTCGGGGACAACCCCTACAATGAGCAGTTCTTC.

The V gene is TRBV20-1, the J gene TRBJ2-4; a weak D match, TRBD2 (5 bases). The end of the DNA fits TRBJ2-7 better, so the J call may be wrong. Germline V gene lookup returns CDR1 DFQATT and CDR2 SNEGSKA (reference sequence). The CDR3 runs 13 residues. The CDR3 loop is CSAIGELAYEQYF. DNA of the CDR3: TGCAGTGCTATTGGGGAGCTCGCCTACGAGCAGTACTTC.

This chain uses TRBV20-1 with TRBJ2-3, with 7 bases that match TRBD2. CDR3 length: 15 amino acids. The germline V gene has CDR1 DFQATT and CDR2 SNEGSKA (reference sequence). J lost 3 bases, V lost 0 bases, and 6 bases had no gene match. CDR3 nucleotides: TGCAGTGCTAGAGATGTGGGAGGGAGTACAGATACGCAGTATTTT. Amino acid sequence: CSARDVGGSTDTQYF.

This clonotype has only a few counts. This rearrangement joins TRBV13 to TRBJ1-1; D gene uncertain. CDR1 and CDR2 (germline): PRHDT, FYEKMQ (reference sequence). V was clipped by 8 bases and J by 1 base, with 5 bases between them. This CDR3 is built from 11 residues. The CDR3 loop reads CASEGNTEAFF. As DNA, the CDR3 is TGTGCCAGCGAGGGGAACACTGAAGCTTTCTTT.

The V call is TRBV7-9, the J call TRBJ2-1, with 9 bases fitting TRBD2. Germline CDR1 is SEHNR and CDR2 is FQNEAQ (reference sequence). This CDR3 has 16 residues. The V segment lost 0 bases and the J segment 5 bases; nucleotides outside the gene matches: 5. CDR3: CASSLAAGGQDNEQFF. CDR3 in DNA: TGTGCCAGCAGCTTAGCTGCGGGAGGGCAGGACAATGAGCAGTTCTTC.